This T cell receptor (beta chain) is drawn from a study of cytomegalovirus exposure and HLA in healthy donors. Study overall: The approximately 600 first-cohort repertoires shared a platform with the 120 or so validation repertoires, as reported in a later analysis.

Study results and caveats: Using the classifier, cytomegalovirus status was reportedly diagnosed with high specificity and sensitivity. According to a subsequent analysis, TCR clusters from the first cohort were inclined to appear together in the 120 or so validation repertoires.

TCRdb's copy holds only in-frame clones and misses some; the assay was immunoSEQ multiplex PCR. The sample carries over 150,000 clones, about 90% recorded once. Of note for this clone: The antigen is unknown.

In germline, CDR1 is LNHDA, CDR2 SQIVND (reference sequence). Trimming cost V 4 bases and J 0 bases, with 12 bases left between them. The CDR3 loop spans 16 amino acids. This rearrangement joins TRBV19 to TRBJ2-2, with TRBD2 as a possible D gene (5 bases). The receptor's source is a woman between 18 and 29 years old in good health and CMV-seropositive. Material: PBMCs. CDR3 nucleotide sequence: TGTGCCAGTAGTACGCACGCCGGGGCGAACACCGGGGAGCTGTTTTTT. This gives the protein CASSTHAGANTGELFF.